What follows are 20 T cell receptor beta chains derived from one specimen sequenced in a study of Graves' ophthalmopathy and Graves' hyperthyroidism. Investigators amplified TCR beta CDR3 regions from RNA transcripts. RT-PCR with HTBI primers came first, then second-round multiplex PCR. TCRdb reprocessed the multiplex PCR reads with MiXCR, giving one entry per CDR3 protein. The data show some 1.1 million distinct CDR3 sequences, about 35% seen once. The sample was peripheral blood or thyroid tissue (not recorded which). The receptor set was obtained from an adult man with Graves' hyperthyroidism.

This clonotype was found many times. The chain has TRBV7-9 and TRBJ1-4; no clear D. Germline CDR1 and CDR2: SEHNR and FQNEAQ (reference sequence). The CDR3 is made up of 15 amino acids. V lost 6 bases and J lost 0, with 11 bases in between. CDR3 DNA: TGTGCCAGCAGTCGGACGGCATCAACTAATGAAAAACTGTTTTTT. Amino acids: CASSRTASTNEKLFF.

The chain joins TRBV20-1 to TRBJ2-2, with a weak D call TRBD2 (6 bases). The length of the CDR3 is 14 residues. Germline loops: CDR1 DFQATT, CDR2 SNEGSKA (reference sequence). V was trimmed by 6 bases and J by 1 base, leaving 12 bases between them. CDR3 region: CSAPAGGNTGELFF. As DNA, the CDR3 is TGCAGTGCCCCCGCCGGGGGGAACACCGGGGAGCTGTTTTTT.

Relative to its sample, this clonotype is medium-sized. The rearrangement links TRBV7-8 to TRBJ1-1; perhaps TRBD1 as D (6 bases). Germline CDR1 is SGHVS and CDR2 is FQNEAQ. Trimming pared 5 bases from V and 7 bases from J, leaving 14 bases between. The CDR3 extends over 13 amino acids. Here the CDR3 reads CASSPGVALEAFF. CDR3 sequence (DNA): TGTGCCAGCAGCCCAGGGGTGGCCCTTGAAGCTTTCTTT.

This clonotype has a handful of counts. The chain is built from TRBV7-9 and TRBJ2-7, with D possibly TRBD1 on 5 matching bases. Per germline, CDR1 SEHNR and CDR2 FQNEAQ (reference sequence). V was shortened by 11 bases and J by 8 bases, with 13 bases between the two germline ends. The CDR3 contains 10 residues. CDR3 nucleotide sequence: TGTGCCTCGCAGGGAAGTCAGCAGTACTTC. The encoded protein is CASQGSQQYF.

This clonotype was detected ten times or more. The V and J genes are TRBV12-5 and TRBJ1-5; D is unresolved. Trimming pared 3 bases from V and 9 bases from J, leaving 9 bases between. CDR3 size: 12 residues. The germline gives CDR1 LGHNT, CDR2 FRNRAP. The CDR3 nucleotides are TGTGCTAGTGGTTTAGGATCTGGGCCCCAGCATTTT. This translates into CASGLGSGPQHF.

This clonotype was counted only a few times. The chain carries TRBV6-1 and TRBJ2-7; 7 bases align to TRBD1. Germline lookup yields CDR1 MNHNS and CDR2 SASEGT. J gave up 2 bases and V 8 bases, and 6 bases lay outside the gene matches. The CDR3 sequence is 13 residues long. The CDR3: CASQGGQAYEQYF. CDR3 DNA: TGTGCCAGCCAAGGTGGACAGGCCTACGAGCAGTACTTC.

With regard to this clonotype: It may be a read error: a sequence one base away is much more abundant. The chain carries TRBV11-2 and TRBJ2-7; tentative D call: TRBD1 (6 bases). CDR3 length: 16 residues. Per germline, CDR1 SGHAT and CDR2 FQNNGV. Trimming cost V 7 bases and J 2 bases, with 21 bases left between them. CDR3 in amino acids: CASTETGTPSPYEQYF. DNA of the CDR3: TGTGCCAGCACCGAGACTGGGACACCGAGTCCCTACGAGCAGTACTTC. The whole variable domain, remainder taken from reference TRBV11-2 and TRBJ2-7, is EAGVAQSPRYKIIEKRQSVAFWCNPISGHATLYWYQQILGQGPKLLIQFQNNGVVDDSQLPKDRFSAERLKGVDSTLKIQPAKLEDSAVYLCASTETGTPSPYEQYFGPGTRLTVT.

The sample holds many counts of this clonotype. The V gene is TRBV7-8, the J gene TRBJ1-1; D perhaps matches TRBD1 (5 bases). Per germline, CDR1 SGHVS and CDR2 FQNEAQ. This CDR3 comprises 15 residues. Trimming shortened V by 4 bases and J by 3 bases, and 15 bases separated the two germline ends. The CDR3 region has the DNA TGTGCCAGCAGCTCCCGGGGCAGCGGTGACACTGAAGCTTTCTTT. Its protein is CASSSRGSGDTEAFF.

Points on this clonotype: A much larger clone differs by one base, so this may be a read error. The chain is built from TRBV19 and TRBJ2-7; D uncertain. Per germline, CDR1 LNHDA and CDR2 SQIVND (reference sequence). V lost 7 bases to trimming and J lost 5 bases, with 18 bases between them. This CDR3 spans 14 amino acids. CDR3 loop: CASTPGNPSHEQYF. The CDR3 DNA is TGTGCCAGTACGCCTGGGAATCCGTCCCACGAGCAGTACTTC.

Note on this clonotype: This may be a read error, as it is one base from a much larger clone. The gene calls are TRBV13 and TRBJ2-5; D is undetermined. Germline lookup yields CDR1 PRHDT and CDR2 FYEKMQ (reference sequence). The V gene lost 3 bases and the J gene lost 4 bases, with 12 bases spanning the gap. This CDR3 is built from 14 residues. CDR3 DNA: TGTGCCAGCAGCTTCCGGGCCCTCGGAGAGACCCAGTACTTC. Amino acids: CASSFRALGETQYF.

This clonotype was seen more than once but under ten times. V and J are TRBV19 and TRBJ2-1, with 11 positions matching TRBD1. With V trimmed by 1 base and J by 1 base, 3 bases remained unmatched. The CDR3 has 17 residues. Germline V gives CDR1 LNHDA, CDR2 SQIVND (reference sequence). The CDR3 DNA reads as TGTGCCAGTAGTATAGGGGACAGGGGGACATCCTACAATGAGCAGTTCTTC. Residues: CASSIGDRGTSYNEQFF.

This clonotype has just a few counts. The J gene is TRBJ1-1, the V gene TRBV30; D call uncertain. The germline V gene encodes CDR1 GTSNPN and CDR2 SVGIG (reference sequence). This CDR3 comprises 12 residues. Trimming took 0 bases from V and 6 from J, leaving 8 bases between them. The CDR3 bases are TGTGCCTGGAGTGTACATAAGGCTGAAGCTTTCTTT. Residues: CAWSVHKAEAFF.

This clonotype was observed a few times. This sequence joins TRBV10-3 and TRBJ1-1, with 8 nucleotides matching TRBD1. The junction had 20 bases not matched to a gene; V was cut back by 7 bases and J by 1 base. This CDR3 spans 19 amino acids. Germline V gives CDR1 ENHRY, CDR2 SYGVKD. The CDR3 spells CAIIGSWGTGGGTNTEAFF. As DNA, the CDR3 is TGTGCCATCATCGGGTCATGGGGAACAGGGGGGGGGACGAACACTGAAGCTTTCTTT.

The gene calls are TRBV5-6 and TRBJ2-7, with 8 bases matching TRBD1. There are 16 residues in the CDR3. CDR1 and CDR2 from the germline V gene are SGHDT and YYEEEE. The trim removed 4 bases at V and 4 bases at J, leaving 13 bases unmatched. In nucleotides, the CDR3 is TGTGCCAGCAGCCAAGGGTTGGGACAGGTGGGATACGAGCAGTACTTC. Its translation: CASSQGLGQVGYEQYF.

This clonotype has at least ten counts. The chain links TRBV20-1 to TRBJ2-7; no definite D call. V lost 1 base to trimming and J lost 1 base, with 11 bases between them. The CDR3 is made up of 14 amino acids. The germline V gene encodes CDR1 DFQATT and CDR2 SNEGSKA (reference sequence). The CDR3 here is CSARGGGGSYEQYF. In DNA, the CDR3 is TGCAGTGCTAGAGGAGGCGGCGGATCCTACGAGCAGTACTTC.

This clonotype has just a few counts. A read error is likely, as this CDR3 ends without the conserved phenylalanine or tryptophan. The rearrangement joins TRBV29-1 to TRBJ2-2, with 12 nucleotides matching TRBD1. The length of the CDR3 is 15 residues. CDR1 and CDR2 from the germline V gene are SQVTM and ANQGSEA. V lost 4 bases to trimming and J lost 4 bases; unmatched junction nucleotides: 4. In DNA form, the CDR3 reads TGCAGCGTTGCTCCGGGACAGGGGGCCACCGGGGAGCTGTTTCTT. Its protein is CSVAPGQGATGELFL.

As concerns this clonotype: A read error is possible here, since a much larger clone lies one base away. The chain combines TRBV7-2 with TRBJ2-7; 13 nucleotides line up with TRBD2. V shed 5 bases, J shed 5 bases, and the junction held 9 bases outside the gene matches. This CDR3 region has 16 residues. The V gene's germline CDR1 is SGHTA and CDR2 FQGNSA. The CDR3 region has the DNA TGTGCCAGCAGCGATGGACTAGCGGGGGTAGCCAACGAGCAGTACTTC. It codes for CASSDGLAGVANEQYF.

This clonotype has more than one count but fewer than ten. The CDR3 DNA is TGTGCCAGCACCGAAGGGACTAGCGGGAGTGCGCACCAGTACTTC. Translating gives CASTEGTSGSAHQYF. The V and J genes are TRBV12-3 or TRBV12-4 and TRBJ2-7; TRBD2 matches 14 bases. This CDR3 comprises 15 residues. Germline trimming cut 7 bases from V and 10 bases from J; bases unmatched to any gene: 12.

This clonotype has a handful of counts. This rearrangement joins TRBV6-2 or TRBV6-3 to TRBJ2-7; TRBD2 might be the D (5 bases). Germline assignment: CDR1 MNHEY and CDR2 SVGEGT. The ends were cut back, 11 bases at V and 2 bases at J, with 16 bases in the middle. This CDR3 region has 13 residues. The CDR3 sequence is CASTRAEPYEQYF. CDR3 nucleotides: TGTGCCTCGACGCGAGCGGAACCCTACGAGCAGTACTTC.

This chain connects TRBV11-2 to TRBJ1-3; D is possibly TRBD1 (5 bases). Trimming shortened V by 3 bases and J by 0 bases, and 15 bases separated the two germline ends. The CDR3 contains 17 residues. Germline V lookup: CDR1 SGHAT, CDR2 FQNNGV. CDR3 amino acids: CASSFMGPRSSGNTIYF. The DNA of the CDR3 is TGTGCCAGCAGCTTCATGGGGCCGAGAAGCTCTGGAAACACCATATATTTT.